These T cell receptor beta chains were read from a single sample in a study of blood T cell repertoires in COVID-19. The repertoire was sequenced with immunoSEQ multiplex PCR; TCRdb's copy has only in-frame clones and lacks some. The data contain approximately 170,000 clones, 89% of them singletons. What was sequenced was peripheral blood. The source of these receptors is a man younger than 35 who had recovered from COVID-19. Each CDR3 is given with its conserved first and last residue. The order of the fields is D gene, clone size, V gene, J gene, CDR3 protein, CDR3 DNA. D genes are given only for firm matches. Clone size is shown for a subset of rows, as once, few, many or a class of expanded clone.

D gene: .
clone size: .
V gene: TRBV6-4
J gene: TRBJ2-2
CDR3 protein: CASIRTTYTGELFF
CDR3 DNA: TGTGCCAGCATCCGAACCACATACACCGGGGAGCTGTTTTTT

D gene: TRBD1
clone size: .
V gene: TRBV11-3
J gene: TRBJ1-2
CDR3 protein: CASSVTGGVYGYTF
CDR3 DNA: TGTGCCAGCAGCGTAACAGGGGGCGTCTATGGCTACACCTTC

D gene: TRBD1
clone size: .
V gene: TRBV6-2/TRBV6-3
J gene: TRBJ2-5
CDR3 protein: CASTPGDRGTETQYF
CDR3 DNA: TGTGCCAGCACCCCCGGGGACAGGGGAACAGAGACCCAGTACTTC

D gene: .
clone size: .
V gene: TRBV5-1
J gene: TRBJ1-5
CDR3 protein: CASSYWGDQPQHF
CDR3 DNA: TGCGCCAGCAGCTATTGGGGGGATCAGCCCCAGCATTTT

D gene: .
clone size: .
V gene: TRBV6-5
J gene: TRBJ2-5
CDR3 protein: CASSYRGKETQYF
CDR3 DNA: TGTGCCAGCAGTTACCGCGGAAAAGAGACCCAGTACTTC

D gene: TRBD1
clone size: .
V gene: TRBV7-2
J gene: TRBJ1-1
CDR3 protein: CASSFRLGGGVTEAFF
CDR3 DNA: TGTGCCAGCAGCTTTAGGCTAGGAGGGGGCGTCACTGAAGCTTTCTTT

D gene: TRBD1
clone size: few
V gene: TRBV9
J gene: TRBJ2-2
CDR3 protein: CASSSQGSAGELFF
CDR3 DNA: TGTGCCAGCAGCTCACAGGGGAGTGCCGGGGAGCTGTTTTTT

D gene: .
clone size: .
V gene: TRBV5-1
J gene: TRBJ2-1
CDR3 protein: CASSLNSGTSNEQFF
CDR3 DNA: TGCGCCAGCAGCTTGAATTCCGGGACTTCGAATGAGCAGTTCTTC

D gene: .
clone size: .
V gene: TRBV4-1
J gene: TRBJ1-6
CDR3 protein: CASSLDKSSYNSPLHF
CDR3 DNA: TGCGCCAGCAGCCTCGACAAGAGCTCCTATAATTCACCCCTCCACTTT

D gene: TRBD1
clone size: .
V gene: TRBV10-3
J gene: TRBJ2-7
CDR3 protein: CAISEAQDRSYEQYF
CDR3 DNA: TGTGCCATCAGTGAGGCTCAGGACAGGTCCTACGAGCAGTACTTC

D gene: .
clone size: .
V gene: TRBV19
J gene: TRBJ1-1
CDR3 protein: CASSHEGVNTEAFF
CDR3 DNA: TGTGCCAGTAGTCATGAAGGGGTGAACACTGAAGCTTTCTTT

D gene: TRBD2
clone size: .
V gene: TRBV30
J gene: TRBJ2-7
CDR3 protein: CAWSTSGRGEQYF
CDR3 DNA: TGTGCCTGGAGTACTAGCGGGAGAGGAGAGCAGTACTTC

D gene: TRBD1
clone size: .
V gene: TRBV30
J gene: TRBJ1-2
CDR3 protein: CAYPDRTHGYTF
CDR3 DNA: TGTGCCTACCCGGACAGGACCCATGGCTACACCTTC

D gene: TRBD2
clone size: .
V gene: TRBV19
J gene: TRBJ2-1
CDR3 protein: CASSMLAGTYNEQFF
CDR3 DNA: TGTGCCAGTAGTATGCTAGCGGGAACCTACAATGAGCAGTTCTTC

D gene: .
clone size: few
V gene: TRBV6-2/TRBV6-3
J gene: TRBJ2-4
CDR3 protein: CASSYSIAAVKNIQYF
CDR3 DNA: TGTGCCAGCAGTTACAGCATAGCAGCTGTCAAAAACATTCAGTACTTC

D gene: .
clone size: .
V gene: TRBV28
J gene: TRBJ1-3
CDR3 protein: CASIQGAGNTIYF
CDR3 DNA: TGTGCCAGCATACAGGGAGCAGGAAACACCATATATTTT

D gene: .
clone size: .
V gene: TRBV6-5
J gene: TRBJ2-5
CDR3 protein: CARPLETQYF
CDR3 DNA: TGTGCCAGGCCACTAGAGACCCAGTACTTC

D gene: .
clone size: .
V gene: TRBV5-1
J gene: TRBJ2-6
CDR3 protein: CASSLAVNGGALTGANVLTF
CDR3 DNA: TGCGCCAGCAGCTTGGCGGTGAATGGGGGGGCGCTGACCGGGGCCAACGTCCTGACTTTC

D gene: .
clone size: .
V gene: TRBV27
J gene: TRBJ2-3
CDR3 protein: CASSGYSTGLTDTQYF
CDR3 DNA: TGTGCCAGCAGTGGGTACTCAACAGGCCTCACAGATACGCAGTATTTT

D gene: TRBD1
clone size: .
V gene: TRBV14
J gene: TRBJ2-1
CDR3 protein: CASSLVPPFRGSLFF
CDR3 DNA: TGTGCCAGCAGCCTCGTTCCCCCATTCAGGGGGTCCTTGTTCTTC

D gene: TRBD1
clone size: .
V gene: TRBV7-2
J gene: TRBJ1-5
CDR3 protein: CASSPGTGAYQPQHF
CDR3 DNA: TGTGCCAGCAGTCCCGGGACAGGGGCCTATCAGCCCCAGCATTTT

D gene: .
clone size: .
V gene: TRBV20-1
J gene: TRBJ1-2
CDR3 protein: CSAMRVYGYTF
CDR3 DNA: TGCAGTGCTATGAGGGTCTATGGCTACACCTTC